The 7 T cell receptor beta chains in this list originate from one sample, sequenced in a study of T-cell memory formation after mild COVID-19. Using its own MiXCR run on the 5' RACE reads, TCRdb lists one record per CDR3 protein. This table has about 400,000 distinct CDR3 sequences, more than 20% appearing once. The sequenced sample consisted of PBMCs or a T cell subset sorted from them (not recorded which). Receptors originate from an adult woman who had mild COVID-19 (a few samples of this study predate the infection). Cell type and time point are not known.

This rearrangement joins TRBV7-6 to TRBJ1-4; D unresolved. The CDR3 sequence is 14 residues long. Germline values: CDR1 SGHVS, CDR2 FNYEAQ. Trimming shortened V by 5 bases and J by 7 bases, and 14 bases separated the two germline ends. The CDR3 protein is CASSPVRNGEKLFF. Here the CDR3 DNA reads TGTGCCAGCAGCCCCGTGCGCAACGGTGAAAAACTGTTTTTT.

This clonotype was picked up a small number of times. The gene calls are TRBV3-1 and TRBJ2-2; D gene ambiguous. Trimming took 2 bases from V and 4 from J, leaving 14 bases between them. The CDR3 runs to 16 residues. Germline CDR1 and CDR2: LGHDT and YNNKEL (reference sequence). The CDR3 DNA is TGTGCCAGCAGCCAACAGCTCTTTTCCGTCACCGGGGAGCTGTTTTTT. It yields the protein CASSQQLFSVTGELFF.

The chain employs TRBV3-1 and TRBJ2-7; the match to TRBD2 covers 9 bases. Trimming took 1 base from V and 3 from J; bases not matched to a gene: 4. The germline gives CDR1 LGHDT, CDR2 YNNKEL (reference sequence). The CDR3 consists of 15 residues. DNA for the CDR3: TGTGCCAGCAGCCAAGGGGTAGCGGGGGTCTACGAGCAGTACTTC. Protein product: CASSQGVAGVYEQYF.

This chain connects TRBV6-6 to TRBJ1-4; 8 bases are shared with TRBD1. V trimming: 5 bases; J trimming: 8 bases; junction bases outside the gene matches: 7. Germline CDR1 is MNHNY and CDR2 is SVGAGI (reference sequence). This CDR3 region has 14 residues. The CDR3 here is CASSPDRVGEKLFF. The CDR3 region has the DNA TGTGCCAGCAGTCCGGACAGGGTCGGAGAAAAACTGTTTTTT.

The chain uses TRBV7-6 and TRBJ2-1; 8 nucleotides line up with TRBD2. Germline CDR1 reads SGHVS; CDR2 reads FNYEAQ. The CDR3 has 16 residues. J lost 2 bases, V lost 3 bases, and 6 bases had no gene match. As DNA, the CDR3 is TGTGCCAGCAGCTTTCGCGGGACTAGAGCCTACAATGAGCAGTTCTTC. It encodes CASSFRGTRAYNEQFF.

This rearrangement joins TRBV20-1 to TRBJ2-2; 8 nucleotides align to TRBD2. Per germline, CDR1 DFQATT and CDR2 SNEGSKA (reference sequence). The CDR3 contains 16 residues. J was trimmed by 1 base and V by 6 bases; bases with no gene match: 10. The CDR3 here is CSAAGGGRENTGELFF. Here the CDR3 DNA reads TGCAGTGCCGCTGGCGGGGGGCGAGAGAACACCGGGGAGCTGTTTTTT.

This clonotype was counted only a few times. This chain uses TRBV18 with TRBJ1-2; TRBD1 might be the D (5 bases). This CDR3 region has 13 residues. The germline CDR1 and CDR2 sequences are KGHSH and LQKENI. Trimming removed 3 bases at V and 6 bases at J, with 11 bases between. CDR3 nucleotides: TGTGCCAGCTCACCCTCCCCGACAGATGGCTACACCTTC. Translating gives CASSPSPTDGYTF.